This section outlines one T cell receptor (beta chain) sequence together with its context. Its antigen is unknown. Base qualities are not provided; no much larger clone lies one nucleotide away. Looking up the germline V gene yields CDR1 SNHLY and CDR2 FYNNEI. The trim is 6 bases for V and 2 bases for J, with a gap of 11 bases between the germline ends. Spanning cysteine to phenylalanine, the CDR3 consists of 14 amino acids. Only the CDR3 part of the read is kept: 42 bases, read in frame from the first base. Collaborating institutions collected whole blood in K2EDTA tubes following their own protocols. For TCRbeta analysis, collaborator samples were shipped as frozen whole blood, as isolated PBMCs, or as DNA extracted from either sample type. This specimen comes from a study of blood T cell repertoires in COVID-19 (dated by TCRdb to 2020 to 2021). Study-level background: The collaborator samples originated in the United States, Italy and Spain and spanned the acute and convalescent phases of COVID-19. Subjects who had been exposed to COVID-19, were actively infected with it, or had recovered from it provided the deeply sampled blood TCRbeta repertoires that made up the dataset. Nearly every sample came with metadata listing a de-identified subject ID, COVID-19 status, age in years and sex. The prospective study material was composed of cDNA or gDNA derived from T cells, B-cell-depleted T cells, or PBMCs. The repertoires were released in a freely available public database meant as a resource for research on the immune response to SARS-CoV-2. Where available, HLA class I and class II types were obtained from metadata supplied by the sample provider rather than from assay-based typing. The samples were drawn from two sources: the first 160 participants of the ongoing ImmuneRACE study, and fewer than 1,500 subjects contributed by 6 global collaborators.

Beyond this particular receptor, the publication reports: How much clinical and demographic metadata was included differed by source and by participant, and the metadata was provided uncurated.

TCRbeta CDR3 regions were amplified from genomic DNA using the immunoSEQ Assay, a bias-controlled multiplex PCR. On the study's bioinformatics: Within the assay, amplification of reference gene primers was used to estimate how many nucleated cells each sample contained. To quantify the absolute abundance of each unique TCRbeta CDR3 rearrangement, sequence reads were collapsed and filtered. For each sample, productive Simpson clonality was calculated by taking the square root of Simpson's diversity index across productive rearrangements. Held by TCRdb, this immuneACCESS table contains in-frame sequences only and omits some clones. Under half of the omission traces to an unresolved V gene where checked; the cause of the rest is unknown. That table is the source of V, J and clone size, and D and trimming were worked out from the DNA. The sample table records about 410,000 clones; roughly 88% of these occur just once. The ten largest clones add up to more than 1.4% of the sample.

Sample: peripheral blood. The chain is made from TRBV2 and TRBJ1-5; the D gene is unclear. The origin of this receptor is a woman in her twenties or thirties with active or convalescent COVID-19. The sequenced DNA is TGTGCCAGCAGAGGCGGAGGAGGCAATCAGCCCCAGCATTTT. This is translated as CASRGGGGNQPQHF. Outside the CDR3, residues come from the reference TRBV2 and TRBJ1-5 proteins, so the full variable domain is: EPEVTQTPSHQVTQMGQEVILRCVPISNHLYFYWYRQILGQKVEFLVSFYNNEISEKSEIFDDQFSVERPDGSNFTLKIRSTKLEDSAMYFCASRGGGGNQPQHFGDGTRLSIL.